The sequence of this T cell receptor (beta chain) was determined in a study of cytomegalovirus exposure and HLA in healthy donors. About the research overall: Among the approximately 410 genotyped donors, around 85% were placed in the Caucasian-associated ancestry cluster. Whole-study findings and limits: Most TCR beta V segments were productive about 87% or about 30% of the time in an earlier analysis. An ancestry cluster, one associated with Asian ancestry, reportedly showed fewer N-insertions than the roughly 670-donor mean in a later analysis.

This CDR3 comprises 12 residues. Germline lookup yields CDR1 GTSNPN and CDR2 SVGIG (reference sequence). V lost 8 bases to trimming and J lost 3 bases, with 10 bases between them. Use of 60 Vbeta and 13 Jbeta primers characterized the PCR. Sequencing was performed with immunoSEQ multiplex PCR; in TCRdb, only in-frame clones are kept and a portion is missing. The repertoire holds around 91,000 clones, with roughly two thirds as singletons. This clone came up a few times. Its antigen is undetermined. Sequenced material: PBMCs. The TCR comes from a human donor in good health. The genes are TRBV30 and TRBJ1-4, with D possibly TRBD1 on 5 matching bases. The CDR3 nucleotides read TGTGCCCGGGGGGAACCTAATGAAAAACTGTTTTTT. Translation: CARGEPNEKLFF. Variable domain in full (rest from reference TRBV30 and TRBJ1-4): SQTIHQWPATLVQPVGSPLSLECTVEGTSNPNLYWYRQAAGRGLQLLFYSVGIGQISSEVPQNLSASRPQDRQFILSSKKLLLSDSGFYLCARGEPNEKLFFGSGTQLSVL.